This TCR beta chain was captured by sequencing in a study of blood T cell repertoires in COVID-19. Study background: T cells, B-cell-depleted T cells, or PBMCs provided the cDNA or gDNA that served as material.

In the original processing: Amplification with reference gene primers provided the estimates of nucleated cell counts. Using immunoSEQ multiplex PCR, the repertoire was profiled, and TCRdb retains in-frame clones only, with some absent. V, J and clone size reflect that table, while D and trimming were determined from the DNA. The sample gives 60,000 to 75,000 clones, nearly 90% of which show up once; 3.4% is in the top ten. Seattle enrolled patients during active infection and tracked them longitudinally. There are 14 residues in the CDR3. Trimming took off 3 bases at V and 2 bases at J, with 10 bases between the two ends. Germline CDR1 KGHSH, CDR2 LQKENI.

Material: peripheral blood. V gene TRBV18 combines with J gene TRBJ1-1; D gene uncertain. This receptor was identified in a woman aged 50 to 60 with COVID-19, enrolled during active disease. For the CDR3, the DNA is TGTGCCAGCTCACCCACCACGGGAAACACTGAAGCTTTCTTT. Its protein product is CASSPTTGNTEAFF.